This T cell receptor (beta chain) was recorded in a study of T cell responses to AZD1222 COVID-19 vaccine. Using immunoSEQ multiplex PCR, the repertoire was profiled, and TCRdb retains in-frame clones only, with some absent. Among about 50,000 clones listed, approximately 88% were seen once. The germline gives CDR1 SNHLY, CDR2 FYNNEI. The length of the CDR3 is 13 residues. J gave up 7 bases and V 6 bases, and 6 bases lay outside the gene matches. Study-wide points: The study identified only five or six AZD1222 recipients as seropositive at baseline. White British ancestry dominated among donors, who included more females, and clonal diversity was possibly underestimated. Increased Spike-specific TCR breadth and depth were observed after two AZD1222 doses.

To note about this clone: Its antigen remains unidentified.

The clonotype originates from an adult in good health. The sample was peripheral blood, taken on day 0 of AZD1222 vaccination. This chain links TRBV2 with TRBJ2-7; 10 nucleotides match TRBD1. The CDR3 protein is CASRDRGIREQYF. The CDR3 DNA is TGTGCCAGCAGGGACAGGGGGATCCGGGAGCAGTACTTC.